There are a few counts of the clone carrying this T cell receptor beta chain. Its specificity is not known. The entry originates in a study of T-cell reconstitution after alpha-beta-depleted transplantation in children. Unique molecular identifiers featured in how the TCRbeta library was prepared. TCRdb called the PCR reads again in MiXCR, with one record for every CDR3 protein. The repertoire holds approximately 800,000 distinct CDR3 sequences, with about 16% as singletons. The CDR3 runs 15 residues. V lost 4 bases and J lost 3; bases outside the gene matches: 6. Germline CDR1 reads MNHEY; CDR2 reads SMNVEV (reference sequence). Study outcomes and limitations: There were some patients whose high TCRbeta diversity at day 60 came from surviving recipient T cells and thymic progenitors.

This receptor was identified in a male patient between 5 and 17 years old who had a stem cell transplant for acute lymphoblastic leukemia, so the T cells may come from the graft donor. The source was PBMCs, mostly from graft donor cells, collected 360 days after TCRalphabeta/CD19-depleted stem cell transplant. The chain couples TRBV27 to TRBJ2-7; 10 positions agree with TRBD1. CDR3 protein: CASSSLGTGVYEQYF. The CDR3 nucleotides are TGTGCCAGCAGTTCCCTAGGGACAGGGGTCTACGAGCAGTACTTC.